This T cell receptor (beta chain) was sequenced for a study of response to subunit inactivated influenza vaccine. The study, taken as a whole, reports: Each seasonal influenza vaccination recruits few new T cells, the authors suggested.

With respect to this clonotype: The target antigen is unknown.

The CDR3 sequence is 19 residues long. From germline, CDR1 is MNHEY and CDR2 SVGEGT. V dropped 6 bases and J dropped 4; count of bases not matched to a gene: 17. MiXCR, run by TCRdb on the RT-PCR reads, gives a single entry per CDR3 protein. The sample shows about 530,000 distinct CDR3 sequences, 10% to 15% of them seen only once. Sequenced here: PBMCs from blood, sampled on the day of vaccination. The receptor was derived from a man aged 45-60 years who received an inactivated influenza vaccine. This chain links TRBV6-2 or TRBV6-3 with TRBJ2-3; 12 bases are shared with TRBD2. The CDR3 loop is CASRGFPSGRALSADTQYF. DNA of the CDR3: TGTGCCAGCAGAGGGTTCCCTAGCGGGAGGGCCCTGAGCGCAGATACGCAGTATTTT.